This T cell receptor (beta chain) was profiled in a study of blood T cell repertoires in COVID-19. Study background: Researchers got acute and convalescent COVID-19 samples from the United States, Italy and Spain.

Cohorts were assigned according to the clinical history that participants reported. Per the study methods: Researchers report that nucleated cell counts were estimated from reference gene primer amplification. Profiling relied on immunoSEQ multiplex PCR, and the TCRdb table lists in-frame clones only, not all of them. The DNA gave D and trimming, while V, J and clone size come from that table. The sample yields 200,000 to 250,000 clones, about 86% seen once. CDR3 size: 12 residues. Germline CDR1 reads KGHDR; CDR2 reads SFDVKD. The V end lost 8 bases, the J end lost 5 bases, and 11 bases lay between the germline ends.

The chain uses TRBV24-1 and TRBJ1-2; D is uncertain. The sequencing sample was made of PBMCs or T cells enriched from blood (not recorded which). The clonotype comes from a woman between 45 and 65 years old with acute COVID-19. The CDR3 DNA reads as TGTGCCACCATAGGCAGACTATATGGCTACACCTTC. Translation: CATIGRLYGYTF.